The 16 T cell receptor beta chains below all came from one sample that was sequenced in a study of CD8 T cells in ankylosing spondylitis. Study-wide results and limits: A TCR beta motif made of several highly homologous variants seemed typical of ankylosing spondylitis blood.

These receptors have no identified antigens. MiXCR, run by TCRdb on the 5' RACE reads, gives a single entry per CDR3 protein. The table records 500,000 to 550,000 distinct CDR3 sequences, about 13% of them present only once. The sample taken for sequencing was blood, either unsorted or a sorted T cell fraction (not recorded which). All receptors come from a male donor with ankylosing spondylitis.

This clonotype was seen repeatedly, ten times or more. The chain recombines TRBV29-1 with TRBJ2-5, with 9 bases aligning to TRBD1. After removal of 8 bases from V and 5 bases from J, the junction contained 12 bases not matched to a gene. Germline CDR1 and CDR2: SQVTM and ANQGSEA. The CDR3 is 14 amino acids. The DNA of the CDR3 is TGCAGCCACACCACAGGGGGCGGATTGGAGACCCAGTACTTC. It encodes CSHTTGGGLETQYF. Using reference TRBV29-1 and TRBJ2-5 for the parts outside the CDR3, the full variable domain is SAVISQKPSRDICQRGTSLTIQCQVDSQVTMMFWYRQQPGQSLTLIATANQGSEATYESGFVIDKFPISRPNLTFSTLTVSNMSPEDSSIYLCSHTTGGGLETQYFGPGTRLLVL.

This clonotype has a handful of counts. This chain connects TRBV5-1 to TRBJ2-3, with D possibly being TRBD2 (6 bases). The CDR3 loop spans 12 amino acids. Trimming removed 4 bases from V and 5 bases from J, with 8 bases in between. Germline loops: CDR1 SGHRS, CDR2 YFSETQ. The CDR3 region is CASSAAGDTQYF. The CDR3, as DNA: TGCGCCAGCAGCGCAGCGGGAGATACGCAGTATTTT.

This clonotype has a count of ten or more. The chain employs TRBV5-1 and TRBJ2-1, with 7 nucleotides matching TRBD2. Germline values: CDR1 SGHRS, CDR2 YFSETQ. J was trimmed by 5 bases and V by 2 bases; bases with no gene match: 4. The CDR3 runs to 14 residues. CDR3 loop: CASSLTLADNEQFF. The DNA of the CDR3 is TGCGCCAGCAGCTTAACCCTAGCGGACAATGAGCAGTTCTTC.

This clonotype was observed a handful of times. The rearrangement links TRBV7-2 to TRBJ2-7; no reliable D call. Looked up from germline, CDR1 is SGHTA and CDR2 is FQGNSA. Trimming pared 1 base from V and 6 bases from J, leaving 7 bases between. This CDR3 has 12 amino acids. This chain's CDR3 is CASSLDRPEQYF. The CDR3 DNA is TGTGCCAGCAGCTTAGACAGACCCGAGCAGTACTTC.

The chain recombines TRBV7-8 with TRBJ1-2; D unresolved. The CDR3 has 14 amino acids. The germline CDR1 and CDR2 sequences are SGHVS and FQNEAQ. Trimming took 8 bases from V and 8 from J, leaving 21 bases between them. In DNA, the CDR3 is TGTGCCAGCCACCGGTATGAGGAGGGCGGCGGCTACACCTTC. Amino acids: CASHRYEEGGGYTF. Supplemented by reference TRBV7-8 and TRBJ1-2, the full variable domain reads GAGVSQSPRYKVAKRGQDVALRCDPISGHVSLFWYQQALGQGPEFLTYFQNEAQLDKSGLPSDRFFAERPEGSVSTLKIQRTQQEDSAVYLCASHRYEEGGGYTFGSGTRLTVV.

This clonotype has at least ten counts. This chain connects TRBV5-1 to TRBJ1-4, with 8 positions matching TRBD1. Germline trimming cut 4 bases from V and 8 bases from J; bases unmatched to any gene: 7. Germline assignment: CDR1 SGHRS and CDR2 YFSETQ. CDR3 length: 14 residues. CDR3 DNA: TGCGCCAGCAGCCCCCAGGGGGCGGGCGAAAAACTGTTTTTT. This sequence encodes CASSPQGAGEKLFF.

V gene TRBV4-1 combines with J gene TRBJ2-5; 7 nucleotides line up with TRBD2. Unmatched junction bases numbered 10, after V lost 0 bases and J lost 0 bases. This CDR3 comprises 18 residues. CDR1 MGHRA and CDR2 YSYEKL come from the germline V gene. The CDR3 loop reads CASSQEGSSGPYQETQYF. In DNA form, the CDR3 reads TGCGCCAGCAGCCAAGAAGGAAGTAGCGGGCCGTACCAAGAGACCCAGTACTTC.

On this clonotype itself: A clone one base away is much larger, so this may be a read error. The gene calls are TRBV20-1 and TRBJ2-3; 11 nucleotides match TRBD2. The germline V gene encodes CDR1 DFQATT and CDR2 SNEGSKA (reference sequence). This CDR3 is 17 amino acids long. CDR3 nucleotides: TGCTGTGCTTTTCTAGCGGGAGGTGGGGGTAGCACAGATACGCAGTATTTT. Its translation is CCAFLAGGGGSTDTQYF.

This clonotype showed up many times. The J gene is TRBJ2-1, the V gene TRBV3-1; 8 bases match TRBD2. This CDR3 spans 16 amino acids. The germline V gene has CDR1 LGHDT and CDR2 YNNKEL (reference sequence). Trimming removed 1 base from V and 11 bases from J; junction bases left unmatched: 13. CDR3 nucleotide sequence: TGTGCCAGCAGCCAAGGCTCCGGGAGGGCCGTACCCCAGCAGTTCTTC. It specifies CASSQGSGRAVPQQFF.

The sample holds many counts of this clonotype. This sequence joins TRBV5-1 and TRBJ2-5; D unresolved. Trimming removed 3 bases at V and 7 bases at J, with 10 bases between. This CDR3 is 12 amino acids long. Germline loops: CDR1 SGHRS, CDR2 YFSETQ. The CDR3 protein is CASSSPNGTQYF. The CDR3 region has the DNA TGCGCCAGCAGCTCGCCCAATGGGACCCAGTACTTC.

This clonotype was seen more than once but under ten times. V is TRBV4-1 and J is TRBJ1-2, with TRBD1 as a possible D gene (5 bases). In germline, CDR1 is MGHRA, CDR2 YSYEKL. The CDR3 length is 15 residues. Trimming pared 0 bases from V and 8 bases from J, leaving 16 bases between. The CDR3 DNA reads as TGCGCCAGCAGCCAAGATGAGTATGGGGGTCGCGGCTACACCTTC. This sequence encodes CASSQDEYGGRGYTF.

This chain joins TRBV5-8 and TRBJ2-2; maybe TRBD2 (5 bases). Trimming stripped 4 bases from V and 9 bases from J, with 16 bases between. CDR1 SGHTS and CDR2 YDEGEE come from the germline V gene. The CDR3 has 14 residues. The CDR3 here is CASSRGLLCWELFF. Written as DNA, the CDR3 is TGTGCCAGCAGCCGAGGGCTCCTCTGCTGGGAGCTGTTTTTT.

J is TRBJ1-4 and V is TRBV7-2; D is uncertain. This CDR3 is built from 15 residues. Germline CDR1 SGHTA, CDR2 FQGNSA. V lost 8 bases to trimming and J lost 3 bases, with 16 bases between them. The DNA of the CDR3 is TGTGCCAGCGGCAGCCCGGGCCTCGCTAATGAAAAACTGTTTTTT. This sequence encodes CASGSPGLANEKLFF. The full variable domain, rest sourced from reference TRBV7-2 and TRBJ1-4, is GAGVSQSPSNKVTEKGKDVELRCDPISGHTALYWYRQSLGQGLEFLIYFQGNSAPDKSGLPSDRFSAERTGGSVSTLTIQRTQQEDSAVYLCASGSPGLANEKLFFGSGTQLSVL.

This clonotype was recorded a few times. The chain recombines TRBV5-1 with TRBJ1-3; perhaps TRBD1 as D (5 bases). V shed 5 bases and J shed 3 bases, with 15 bases lying between them. CDR3 length: 15 residues. The germline gives CDR1 SGHRS, CDR2 YFSETQ. The CDR3 here is CASRAGTVNGNTIYF. CDR3 sequence (DNA): TGCGCCAGCAGAGCCGGGACGGTTAATGGAAACACCATATATTTT.

The CDR3 reads CASSLTSLSFDEQYF. The CDR3 region has the DNA TGCGCCAGCAGCTTGACTAGCCTTAGTTTCGACGAGCAGTACTTC. This chain connects TRBV5-1 to TRBJ2-7, with D tentatively TRBD2 (6 bases). Germline values: CDR1 SGHRS, CDR2 YFSETQ. The CDR3 has 15 residues. V gave up 1 base and J gave up 5 bases, with 16 bases separating them.

This clonotype has just a few counts. The chain links TRBV10-2 to TRBJ2-7; D might be TRBD1 (5 bases). Looked up from germline, CDR1 is WSHSY and CDR2 is SAAADI. CDR3 length: 13 amino acids. Trimming left V 3 bases short and J 6 bases short, with 12 bases between. In nucleotides, the CDR3 is TGCGCCAGCAGTGAATTCAGGGCCACCGAGCAGTACGTC. Translating gives CASSEFRATEQYV.